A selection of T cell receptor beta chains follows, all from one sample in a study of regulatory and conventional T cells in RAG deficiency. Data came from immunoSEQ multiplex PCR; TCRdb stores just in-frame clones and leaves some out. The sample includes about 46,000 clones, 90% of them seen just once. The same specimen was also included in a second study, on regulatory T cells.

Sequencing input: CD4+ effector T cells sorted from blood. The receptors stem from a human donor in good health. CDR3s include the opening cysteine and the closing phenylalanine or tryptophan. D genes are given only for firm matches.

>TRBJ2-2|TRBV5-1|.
CASSETGLTGELFF
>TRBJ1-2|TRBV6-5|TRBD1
CASSGTGDRHGYTF
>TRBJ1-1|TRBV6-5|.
CASRGGQSTEAFF
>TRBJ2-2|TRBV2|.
CASRLGGPTGELFF
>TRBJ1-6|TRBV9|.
CASSGDTNNSPLHF
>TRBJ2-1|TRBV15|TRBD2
CATSTRLAGGLNEQFF
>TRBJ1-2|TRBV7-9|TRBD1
CASSRGGTESNYGYTF
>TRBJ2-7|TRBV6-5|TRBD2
CASSYGLAGSPYEQYF
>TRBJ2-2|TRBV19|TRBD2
CASSIGLAGGPDTGELFF
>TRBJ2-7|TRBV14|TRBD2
CASSRSLLANEQYF
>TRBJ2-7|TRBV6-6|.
CASSPTRTRSYEQYF
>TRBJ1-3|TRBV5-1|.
CASSTTLTSAPRENTIYF
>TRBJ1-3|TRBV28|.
CASSPDIFRGNTIYF
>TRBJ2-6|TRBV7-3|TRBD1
CASSFQGAPLSGANVLTF
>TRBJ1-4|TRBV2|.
CASSVGGSNEKLFF
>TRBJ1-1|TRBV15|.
CATSIDLTVNTEAFF
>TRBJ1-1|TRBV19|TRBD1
CASSNRGTEAFF
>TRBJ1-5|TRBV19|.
CASSTRASARNQPQHF
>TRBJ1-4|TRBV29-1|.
CSVRAGPSNEKLFF
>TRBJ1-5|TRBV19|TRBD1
CASSTGQAPNQPQHF
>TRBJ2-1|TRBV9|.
CASSVDSQGVDEQFF
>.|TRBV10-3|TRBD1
CAATRDRSYEQYF
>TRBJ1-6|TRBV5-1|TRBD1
CASSLVLATGSNNSPLHF
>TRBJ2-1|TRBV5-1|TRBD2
CASSGDSGGKEQFF
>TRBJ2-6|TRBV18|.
CASSPPAGANVLTF
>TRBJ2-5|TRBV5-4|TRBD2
CASSKKGLAGPETQYF
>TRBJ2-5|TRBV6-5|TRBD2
CASSQEGGREEAQYF
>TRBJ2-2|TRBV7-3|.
CASATANTGELFF
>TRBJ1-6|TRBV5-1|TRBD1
CASSSGTVNSPLHF
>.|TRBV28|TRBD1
CASQRAGTGVPSEQYF
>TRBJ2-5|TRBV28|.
CASSSPTRRTQYF
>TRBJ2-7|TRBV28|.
CASATGFPTGEQYF
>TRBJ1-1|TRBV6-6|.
CASSYSGMNTEAFF
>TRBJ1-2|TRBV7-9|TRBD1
CASSLVSGTGGESGYTF
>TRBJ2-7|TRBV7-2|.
CASSSSPSYEQYF
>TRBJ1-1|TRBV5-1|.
CASVDFSPGGNTEAFF
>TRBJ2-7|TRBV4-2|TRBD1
CASSQVDGQGWYEQYF
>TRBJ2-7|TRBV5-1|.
CASSLGTLASGEQYF
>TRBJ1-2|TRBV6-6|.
CASSYSENPGAYGYTF
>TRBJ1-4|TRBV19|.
CASSHREGNEKLFF
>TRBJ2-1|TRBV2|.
CASSRLALKKDEQFF
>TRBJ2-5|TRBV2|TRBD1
CASIRNRGRGETQYF
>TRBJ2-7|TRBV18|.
CASSPRPGEQQYF
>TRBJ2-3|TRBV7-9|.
CASSLVAGTGTDTQYF
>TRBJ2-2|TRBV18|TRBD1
CASSPPLGQSNTGELFF
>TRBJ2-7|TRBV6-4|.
CASSAIVGYEQYF
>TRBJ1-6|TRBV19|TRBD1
CASSQGQGDYNSPLHF
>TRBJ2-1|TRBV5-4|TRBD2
CASSLTSGRTNEQFF
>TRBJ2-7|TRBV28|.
CASSSGLYEQYF
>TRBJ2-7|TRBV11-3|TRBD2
CASSRWIGRGEQYF
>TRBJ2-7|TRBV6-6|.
CASSTTSNYEQYF